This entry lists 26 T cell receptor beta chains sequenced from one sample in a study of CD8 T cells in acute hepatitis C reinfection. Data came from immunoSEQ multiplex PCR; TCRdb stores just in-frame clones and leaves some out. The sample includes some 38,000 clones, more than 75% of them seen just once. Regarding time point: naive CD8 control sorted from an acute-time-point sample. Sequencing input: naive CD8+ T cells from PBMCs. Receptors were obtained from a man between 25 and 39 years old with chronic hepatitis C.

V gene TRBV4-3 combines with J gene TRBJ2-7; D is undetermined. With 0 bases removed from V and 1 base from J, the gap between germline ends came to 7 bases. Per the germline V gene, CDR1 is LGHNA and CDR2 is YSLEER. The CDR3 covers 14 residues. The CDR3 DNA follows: TGCGCCAGCAGCCAAGAGGTAGGGTCCTACGAGCAGTACTTC. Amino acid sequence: CASSQEVGSYEQYF.

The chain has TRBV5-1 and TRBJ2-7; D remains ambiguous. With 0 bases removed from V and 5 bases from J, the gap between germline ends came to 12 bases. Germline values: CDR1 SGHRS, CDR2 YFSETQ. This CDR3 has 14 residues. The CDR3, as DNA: TGCGCCAGCAGCTTGGGTCAAAGTCGACACGAGCAGTACTTC. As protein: CASSLGQSRHEQYF.

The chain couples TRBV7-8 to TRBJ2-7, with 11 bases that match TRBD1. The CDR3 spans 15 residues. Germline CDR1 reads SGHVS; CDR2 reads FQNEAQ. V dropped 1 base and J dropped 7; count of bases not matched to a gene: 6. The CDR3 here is CASSLVGQGAREQYF. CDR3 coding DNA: TGTGCCAGCAGCTTAGTTGGACAGGGGGCGAGAGAGCAGTACTTC.

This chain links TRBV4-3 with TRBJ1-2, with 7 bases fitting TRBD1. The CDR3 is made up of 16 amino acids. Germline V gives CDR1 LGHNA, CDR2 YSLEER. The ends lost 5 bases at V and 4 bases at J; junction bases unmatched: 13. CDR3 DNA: TGCGCCAGCAGCTACAGCGGTACAGGGGAAGGCTATGGCTACACCTTC. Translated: CASSYSGTGEGYGYTF.

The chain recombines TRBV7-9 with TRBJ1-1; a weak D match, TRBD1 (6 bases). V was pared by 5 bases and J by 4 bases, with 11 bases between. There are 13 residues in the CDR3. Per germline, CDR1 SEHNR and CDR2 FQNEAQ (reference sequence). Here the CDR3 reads CASSPIGGTEAFF. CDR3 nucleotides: TGTGCCAGCAGCCCTATAGGGGGCACTGAAGCTTTCTTT. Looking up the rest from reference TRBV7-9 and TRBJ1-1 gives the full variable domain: DTGVSQNPRHKITKRGQNVTFRCDPISEHNRLYWYRQTLGQGPEFLTYFQNEAQLEKSRLLSDRFSAERPKGSFSTLEIQRTEQGDSAMYLCASSPIGGTEAFFGQGTRLTVV.

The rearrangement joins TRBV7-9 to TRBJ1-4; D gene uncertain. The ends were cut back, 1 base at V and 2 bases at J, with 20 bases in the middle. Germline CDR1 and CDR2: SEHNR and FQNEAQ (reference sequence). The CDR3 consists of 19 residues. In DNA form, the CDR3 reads TGTGCCAGCAGCTTAGGGACGGTGGATAGCATCGGGACTAATGAAAAACTGTTTTTT. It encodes CASSLGTVDSIGTNEKLFF.

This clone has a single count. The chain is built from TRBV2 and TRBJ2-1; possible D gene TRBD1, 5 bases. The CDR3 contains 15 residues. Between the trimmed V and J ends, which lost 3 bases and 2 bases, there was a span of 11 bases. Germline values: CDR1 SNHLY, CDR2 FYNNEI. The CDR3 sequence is CASSEYRSAYNEQFF. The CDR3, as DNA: TGTGCCAGCAGTGAGTACAGGAGTGCCTACAATGAGCAGTTCTTC.

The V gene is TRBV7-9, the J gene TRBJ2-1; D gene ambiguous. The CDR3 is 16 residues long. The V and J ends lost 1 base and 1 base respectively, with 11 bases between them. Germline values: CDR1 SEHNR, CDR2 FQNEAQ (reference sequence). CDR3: CASSLGEGKSYNEQFF. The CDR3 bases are TGTGCCAGCAGCTTAGGTGAAGGGAAATCCTACAATGAGCAGTTCTTC.

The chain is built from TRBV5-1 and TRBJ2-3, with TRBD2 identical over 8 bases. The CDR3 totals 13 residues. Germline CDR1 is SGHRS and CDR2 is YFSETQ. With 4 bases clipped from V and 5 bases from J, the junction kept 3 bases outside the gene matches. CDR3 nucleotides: TGCGCCAGCAGCCGGGGGGGTCTAGATACGCAGTATTTT. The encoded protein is CASSRGGLDTQYF.

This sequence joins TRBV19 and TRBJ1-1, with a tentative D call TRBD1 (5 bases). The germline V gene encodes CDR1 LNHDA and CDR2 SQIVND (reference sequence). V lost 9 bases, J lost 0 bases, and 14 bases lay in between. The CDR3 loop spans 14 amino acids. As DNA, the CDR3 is TGTGCCAGCACCCCGGGGGGTATGAACACTGAAGCTTTCTTT. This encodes CASTPGGMNTEAFF. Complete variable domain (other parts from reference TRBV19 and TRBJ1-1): DGGITQSPKYLFRKEGQNVTLSCEQNLNHDAMYWYRQDPGQGLRLIYYSQIVNDFQKGDIAEGYSVSREKKESFPLTVTSAQKNPTAFYLCASTPGGMNTEAFFGQGTRLTVV.

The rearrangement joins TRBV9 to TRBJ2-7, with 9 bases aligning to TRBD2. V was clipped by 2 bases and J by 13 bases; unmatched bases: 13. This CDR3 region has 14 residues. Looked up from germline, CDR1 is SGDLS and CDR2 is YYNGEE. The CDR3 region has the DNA TGTGCCAGCAGCGTTACAGGAACCGGGACTAGCACATACTTC. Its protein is CASSVTGTGTSTYF.

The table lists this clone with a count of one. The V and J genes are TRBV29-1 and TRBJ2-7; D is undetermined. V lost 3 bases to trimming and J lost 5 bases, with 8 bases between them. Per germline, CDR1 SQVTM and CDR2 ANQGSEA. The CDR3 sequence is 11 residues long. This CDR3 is CSVELGHEQYF. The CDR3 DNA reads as TGCAGCGTTGAGCTGGGCCACGAGCAGTACTTC.

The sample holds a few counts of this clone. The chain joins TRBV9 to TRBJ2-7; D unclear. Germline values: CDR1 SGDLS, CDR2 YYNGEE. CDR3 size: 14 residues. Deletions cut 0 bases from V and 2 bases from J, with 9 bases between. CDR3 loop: CASSVGAATYEQYF. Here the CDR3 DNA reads TGTGCCAGCAGCGTAGGGGCGGCAACCTACGAGCAGTACTTC.

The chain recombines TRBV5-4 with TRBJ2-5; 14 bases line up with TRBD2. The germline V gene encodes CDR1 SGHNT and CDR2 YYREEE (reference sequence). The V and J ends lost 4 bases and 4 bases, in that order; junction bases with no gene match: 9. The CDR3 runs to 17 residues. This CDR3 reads CASSQPGLAGDRETQYF. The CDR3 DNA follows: TGTGCCAGCAGCCAACCGGGACTAGCGGGAGATCGAGAGACCCAGTACTTC.

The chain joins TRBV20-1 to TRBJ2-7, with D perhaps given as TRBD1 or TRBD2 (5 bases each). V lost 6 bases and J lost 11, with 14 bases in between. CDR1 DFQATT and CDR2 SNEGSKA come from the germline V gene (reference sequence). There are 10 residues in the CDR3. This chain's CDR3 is CSATEGWEYF. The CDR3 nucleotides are TGCAGTGCGACCGAGGGGTGGGAGTACTTC.

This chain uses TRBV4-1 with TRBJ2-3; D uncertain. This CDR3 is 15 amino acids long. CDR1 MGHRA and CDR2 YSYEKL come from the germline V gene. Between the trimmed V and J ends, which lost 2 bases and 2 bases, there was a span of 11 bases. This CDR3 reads CASSQRAVNTDTQYF. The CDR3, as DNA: TGCGCCAGCAGCCAACGGGCAGTCAACACAGATACGCAGTATTTT.

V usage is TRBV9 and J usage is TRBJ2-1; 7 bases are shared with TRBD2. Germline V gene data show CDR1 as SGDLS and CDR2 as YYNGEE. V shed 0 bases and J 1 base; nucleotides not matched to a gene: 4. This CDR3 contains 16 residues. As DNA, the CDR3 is TGTGCCAGCAGCGTAGTGGGCGGGAGTTCCTACAATGAGCAGTTCTTC. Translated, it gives CASSVVGGSSYNEQFF.

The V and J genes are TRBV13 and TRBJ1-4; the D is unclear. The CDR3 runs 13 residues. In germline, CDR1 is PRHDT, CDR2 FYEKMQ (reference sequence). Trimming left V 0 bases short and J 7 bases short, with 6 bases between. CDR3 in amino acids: CASSLGFGEKLFF. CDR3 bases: TGTGCCAGCAGCTTAGGGTTTGGTGAAAAACTGTTTTTT.

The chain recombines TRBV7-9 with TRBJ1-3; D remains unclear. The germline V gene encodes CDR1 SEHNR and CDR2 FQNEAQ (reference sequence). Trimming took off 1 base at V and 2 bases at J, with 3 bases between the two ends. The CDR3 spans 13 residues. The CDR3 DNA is TGTGCCAGCAGCTTAGGCCCTGGAAACACCATATATTTT. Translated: CASSLGPGNTIYF.

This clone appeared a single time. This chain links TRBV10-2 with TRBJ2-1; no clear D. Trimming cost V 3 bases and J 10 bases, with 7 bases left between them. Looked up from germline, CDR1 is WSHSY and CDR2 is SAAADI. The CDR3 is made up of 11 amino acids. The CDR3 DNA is TGCGCCAGCAGTGAAACCCCCGAGCAGTTCTTC. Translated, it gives CASSETPEQFF.

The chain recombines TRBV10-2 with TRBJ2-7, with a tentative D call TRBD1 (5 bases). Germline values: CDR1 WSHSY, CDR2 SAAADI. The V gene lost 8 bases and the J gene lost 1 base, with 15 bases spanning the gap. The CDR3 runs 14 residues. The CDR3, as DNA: TGCGCCAGCTCTACAGGACGTGCTTCCTACGAGCAGTACTTC. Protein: CASSTGRASYEQYF.

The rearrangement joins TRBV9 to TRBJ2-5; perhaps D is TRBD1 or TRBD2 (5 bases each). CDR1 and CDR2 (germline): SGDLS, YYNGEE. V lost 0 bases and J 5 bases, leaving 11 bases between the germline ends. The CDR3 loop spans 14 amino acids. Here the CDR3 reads CASSVGGTGETQYF. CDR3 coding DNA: TGTGCCAGCAGCGTAGGGGGGACGGGGGAGACCCAGTACTTC. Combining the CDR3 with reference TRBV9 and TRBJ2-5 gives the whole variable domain DSGVTQTPKHLITATGQRVTLRCSPRSGDLSVYWYQQSLDQGLQFLIQYYNGEERAKGNILERFSAQQFPDLHSELNLSSLELGDSALYFCASSVGGTGETQYFGPGTRLLVL.

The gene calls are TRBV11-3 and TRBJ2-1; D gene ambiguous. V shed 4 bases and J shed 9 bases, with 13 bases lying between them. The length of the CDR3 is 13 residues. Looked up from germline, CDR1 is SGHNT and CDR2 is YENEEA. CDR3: CASSSSRAPEQFF. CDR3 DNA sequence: TGTGCCAGCAGCTCCTCTAGGGCCCCTGAGCAGTTCTTC.

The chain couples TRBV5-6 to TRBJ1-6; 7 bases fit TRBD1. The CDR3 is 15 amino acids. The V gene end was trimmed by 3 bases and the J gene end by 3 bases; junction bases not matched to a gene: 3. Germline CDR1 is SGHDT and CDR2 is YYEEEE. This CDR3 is CASSSGQLYNSPLHF. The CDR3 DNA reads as TGTGCCAGCAGCTCGGGACAGCTCTATAATTCACCCCTCCACTTT.

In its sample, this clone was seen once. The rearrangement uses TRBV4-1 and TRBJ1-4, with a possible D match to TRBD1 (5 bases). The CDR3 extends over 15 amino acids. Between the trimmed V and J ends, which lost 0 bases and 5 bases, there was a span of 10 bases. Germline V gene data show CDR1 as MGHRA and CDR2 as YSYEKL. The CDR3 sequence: CASSQDLGGNEKLFF. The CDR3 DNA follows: TGCGCCAGCAGCCAAGATCTTGGGGGGAATGAAAAACTGTTTTTT.

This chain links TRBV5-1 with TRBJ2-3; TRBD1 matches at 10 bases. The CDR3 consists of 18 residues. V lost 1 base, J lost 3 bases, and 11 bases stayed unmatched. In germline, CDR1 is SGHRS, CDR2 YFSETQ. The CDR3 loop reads CASSLFLMGQGPTDTQYF. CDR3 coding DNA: TGCGCCAGCAGCTTGTTCTTAATGGGACAGGGGCCTACAGATACGCAGTATTTT.